This TCR beta chain was captured in a study of post-analysis software for immune sequencing data. Notes on the study in general: The study found TRBV5-6, TRBV5-1 and TRBV20-1 among five or six TRBV segments more frequent in patients than controls.

Comment on this clonotype: Its antigen is unidentified.

V was clipped by 2 bases and J by 4 bases; unmatched bases: 2. The CDR3 consists of 15 residues. Per germline, CDR1 MNHNS and CDR2 SASEGT. Unique molecular identifiers were carried by the TCR beta cDNA libraries. Using its own MiXCR run on the PCR reads, TCRdb lists one record per CDR3 protein. The sample has some 800,000 distinct CDR3 sequences; 46% are singletons. The V call is TRBV6-1, the J call TRBJ2-3; 11 bases line up with TRBD1. Specimen: blood. The source is a girl aged 5-17 years with multiple sclerosis. The CDR3, as DNA: TGTGCCAGCAGTGAAAGGACAGGGGGCGCAGATACGCAGTATTTT. It specifies CASSERTGGADTQYF.